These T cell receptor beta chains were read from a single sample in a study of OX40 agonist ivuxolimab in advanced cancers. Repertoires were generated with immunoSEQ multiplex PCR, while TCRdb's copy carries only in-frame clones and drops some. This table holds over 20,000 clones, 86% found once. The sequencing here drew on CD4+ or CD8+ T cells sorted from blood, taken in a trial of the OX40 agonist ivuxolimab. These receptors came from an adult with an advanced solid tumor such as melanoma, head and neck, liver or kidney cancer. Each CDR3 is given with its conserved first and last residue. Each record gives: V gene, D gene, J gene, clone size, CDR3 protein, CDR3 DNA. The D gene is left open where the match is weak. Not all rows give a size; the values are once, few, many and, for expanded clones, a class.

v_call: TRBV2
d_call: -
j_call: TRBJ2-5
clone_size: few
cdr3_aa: CASSVGAQETQYF
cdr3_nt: TGTGCCAGCAGTGTGGGGGCTCAAGAGACCCAGTACTTC

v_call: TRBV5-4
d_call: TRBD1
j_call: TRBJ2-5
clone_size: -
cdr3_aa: CASSLGTGIQETQYF
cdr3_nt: TGTGCCAGCAGCTTAGGGACAGGGATCCAAGAGACCCAGTACTTC

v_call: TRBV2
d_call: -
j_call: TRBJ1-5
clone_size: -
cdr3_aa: CASSESMGNQPQHF
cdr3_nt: TGTGCCAGCAGTGAGTCGATGGGCAATCAGCCCCAGCATTTT

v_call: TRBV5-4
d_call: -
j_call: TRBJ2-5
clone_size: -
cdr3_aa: CASSLVTGWIGGETQYF
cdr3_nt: TGTGCCAGCAGCTTGGTAACAGGGTGGATAGGTGGGGAGACCCAGTACTTC

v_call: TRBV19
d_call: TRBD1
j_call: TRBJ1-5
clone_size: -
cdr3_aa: CASSIRTGAQPQHF
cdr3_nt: TGTGCCAGTAGTATACGGACAGGGGCACAGCCCCAGCATTTT

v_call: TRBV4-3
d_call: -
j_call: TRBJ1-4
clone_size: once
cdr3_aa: CASSQNIGANEKLFF
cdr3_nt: TGCGCCAGCAGCCAAAACATCGGCGCTAATGAAAAACTGTTTTTT

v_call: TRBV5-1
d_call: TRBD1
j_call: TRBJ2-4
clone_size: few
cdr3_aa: CASSVQGAGNIQYF
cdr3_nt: TGCGCCAGCAGCGTGCAGGGGGCGGGAAACATTCAGTACTTC

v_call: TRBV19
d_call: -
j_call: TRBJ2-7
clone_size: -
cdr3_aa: CASFRAGSSYEQYF
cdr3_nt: TGTGCCAGCTTCCGGGCAGGGTCATCCTACGAGCAGTACTTC

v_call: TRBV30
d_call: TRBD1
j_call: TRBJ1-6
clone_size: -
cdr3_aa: CAWSVDRGVSYNSPLHF
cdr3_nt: TGTGCCTGGAGTGTCGACAGGGGGGTCTCCTATAATTCACCCCTCCACTTT

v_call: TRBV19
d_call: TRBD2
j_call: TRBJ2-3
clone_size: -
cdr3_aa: CASKDSGRADTQYF
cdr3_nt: TGTGCCAGCAAAGATAGCGGGAGAGCAGATACGCAGTATTTT

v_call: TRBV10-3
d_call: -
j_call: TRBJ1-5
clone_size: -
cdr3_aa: CAIEGQNINQPQHF
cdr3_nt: TGTGCCATCGAAGGCCAGAACATCAATCAGCCCCAGCATTTT

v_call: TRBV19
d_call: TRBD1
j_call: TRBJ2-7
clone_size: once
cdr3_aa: CASSIGGQGAREQYF
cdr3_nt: TGTGCCAGTAGTATTGGGGGGCAGGGGGCGCGCGAGCAGTACTTC

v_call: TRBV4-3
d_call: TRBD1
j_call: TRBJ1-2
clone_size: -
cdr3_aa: CASSPNLPGQGLGYGYTF
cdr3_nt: TGCGCCAGCAGCCCAAATCTTCCGGGACAGGGCTTAGGGTATGGCTACACCTTC

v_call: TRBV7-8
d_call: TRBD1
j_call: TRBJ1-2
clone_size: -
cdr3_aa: CASSLLTGGYGYTF
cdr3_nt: TGTGCCAGCAGCTTACTTACAGGGGGCTATGGCTACACCTTC

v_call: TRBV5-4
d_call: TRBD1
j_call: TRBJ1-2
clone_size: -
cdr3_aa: CASSKQGSETYGYTF
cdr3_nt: TGTGCCAGCAGCAAACAGGGGAGCGAGACCTATGGCTACACCTTC

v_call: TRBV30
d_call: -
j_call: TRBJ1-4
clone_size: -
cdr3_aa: CAWSAGTTGEKLFF
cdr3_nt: TGTGCCTGGAGCGCAGGTACAACGGGAGAAAAACTGTTTTTT

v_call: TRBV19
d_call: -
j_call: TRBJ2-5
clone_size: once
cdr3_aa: CASRGQETQYF
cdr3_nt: TGTGCCAGTAGGGGGCAAGAGACCCAGTACTTC

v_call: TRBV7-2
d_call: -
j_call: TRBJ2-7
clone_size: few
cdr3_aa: CASSLRSAASFGSYEQYF
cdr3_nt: TGTGCCAGCAGCTTAAGGTCAGCAGCTAGTTTTGGATCCTACGAGCAGTACTTC

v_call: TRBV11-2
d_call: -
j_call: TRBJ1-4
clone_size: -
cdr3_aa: CASSPGGRSINEKLFF
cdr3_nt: TGTGCCAGCAGCCCCGGTGGGAGGAGCATTAATGAAAAACTGTTTTTT

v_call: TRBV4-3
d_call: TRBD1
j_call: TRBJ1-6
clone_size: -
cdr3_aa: CASSQVPGTGGSPLHF
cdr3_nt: TGCGCCAGCAGCCAAGTACCCGGGACAGGGGGATCACCCCTCCACTTT

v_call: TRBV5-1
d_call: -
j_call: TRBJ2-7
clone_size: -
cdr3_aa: CASSTFRDHEQYF
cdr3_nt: TGCGCCAGCAGCACCTTCCGGGACCACGAGCAGTACTTC

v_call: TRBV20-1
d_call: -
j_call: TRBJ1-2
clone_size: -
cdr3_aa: CSARDKATDTF
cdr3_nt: TGCAGTGCTAGAGATAAAGCCACCGACACCTTC

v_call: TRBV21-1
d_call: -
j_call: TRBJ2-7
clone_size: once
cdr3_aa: CASSKMGRPQYF
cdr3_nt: TGTGCCAGCAGCAAAATGGGCCGGCCGCAGTACTTC

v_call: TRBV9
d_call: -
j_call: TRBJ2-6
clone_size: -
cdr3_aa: CASSAGFAGANVLTF
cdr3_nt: TGTGCCAGCAGCGCCGGGTTTGCTGGGGCCAACGTCCTGACTTTC

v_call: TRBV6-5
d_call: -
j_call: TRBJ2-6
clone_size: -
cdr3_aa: CASSFRGLSGANVLTF
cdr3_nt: TGTGCCAGCAGTTTTAGGGGTCTCTCTGGGGCCAACGTCCTGACTTTC

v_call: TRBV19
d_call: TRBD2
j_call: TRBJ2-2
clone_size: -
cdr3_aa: CASSMRGMNTGELFF
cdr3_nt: TGTGCCAGTAGTATGCGGGGGATGAACACCGGGGAGCTGTTTTTT

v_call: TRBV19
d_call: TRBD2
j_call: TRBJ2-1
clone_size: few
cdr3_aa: CASRSSGRHNEQFF
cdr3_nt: TGTGCCAGTAGAAGTAGCGGGAGGCACAATGAGCAGTTCTTC

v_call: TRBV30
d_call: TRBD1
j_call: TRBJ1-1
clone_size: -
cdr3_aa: CAWVRGQGAGSTF
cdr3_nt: TGTGCCTGGGTTCGGGGACAGGGGGCTGGGAGCACCTTT